This T cell receptor (beta chain) appears in the sequencing data of a study of T cell responses to AZD1222 COVID-19 vaccine (dated by TCRdb to the early 2020s). Concerning the study at large: A total of just over 230 trial participants underwent TCR sequencing, of whom around 210 had received two doses of AZD1222 and about 25 had received two doses of the MenACWY control vaccine. Trial participants were enrolled by age into 18-55, 56-69 and 70-plus year subgroups, with approximately 160, 26 and 62 TCR-sequenced participants respectively.

Points the paper makes about the study in general: The vaccine-associated CD4 TCRs covered the entire spike protein, and the dominant responses fell in regions 160-218 and 743-854. Nearly half of unique spike-specific TCRs reportedly recognized epitopes outside regions mutated in the B.1.351 and B.1.1.7 variants. Participants were mostly white British and included more females than males, and it was suggested by the authors that clonal diversity may have been underestimated. Spike-specific TCR breadth and depth rose significantly after two AZD1222 doses compared with day 0 and with MenACWY recipients. In the small 56-69-year group, the increase in depth fell short of significance, most likely because of low power. Only a handful of AZD1222 recipients were SARS-CoV-2 seropositive at baseline, limiting conclusions about previously exposed vaccinees. No day 14 peak-response samples were available, so repertoires were characterized only after the peak T cell response.

The CDR3 runs 14 residues from the cysteine to the phenylalanine. The CDR3 DNA has 42 bases and is translated from base 1. The junction shows trimming of 8 bases on V and 4 bases on J, plus 17 bases between the germline ends. CDR1 is given as MGHDK and CDR2 as SYGVNS, both from the germline V gene. The CDR3 regions of human TCRbeta chains were analyzed by immunosequencing. The authors' analysis ran thus. Repertoire TCRs were checked for matches against a reference library of SARS-CoV-2-specific TCRs that had been generated using the MIRA antigen-specificity platform. Breadth was defined as the fraction of unique TCRs that were SARS-CoV-2-associated. Depth was defined as the fraction of total T cells that were SARS-CoV-2-associated. Each spike-specific TCR was assigned to its reactive spike region and to a CD4 or CD8 class using the MIRA data. Log10-transformed breadth and depth values were compared by one-way ANOVA with Sidak's multiple comparisons tests. The immuneACCESS repertoire file appears here via TCRdb, limited to in-frame rearrangements. These files lack a portion of the clones; in checked studies, under half of the deficit traces to unresolved V genes, and the cause of the others is not known. The V and J calls and clone size come from that table; D and trimming were worked out from the DNA. The sample includes tens of thousands of clones, with roughly 86% observed a single time. The top ten clones comprise about 2.5% of the sample.

Explained via the paper, the time point label denotes: about 28 days (+/-7) after the second vaccine dose. AZD1222 recipients given second doses at about 4 weeks or at about 12 weeks were pooled, since spike-specific TCR depth and breadth were not found to differ between the two schedules. Vaccinee samples were obtained from the UK trials COV001 and COV002, which included a single-blind randomized controlled phase 2/3 trial of AZD1222 (ChAdOx1 nCoV-19) in healthy adults. Trial participant PBMC samples were collected at day 0 and day 28 after the second dose for TCRbeta chain sequencing. A note on this clone: Its target antigen remains unknown. No much larger clone is present one base from it, and per-base qualities are unavailable.

The material sequenced was peripheral blood, taken 28 days after the second AZD1222 dose. This TCR came from an adult who received the AZD1222 COVID-19 vaccine. The chain was built from TRBV25-1 and TRBJ2-5; no D gene call is confident. CDR3 region: CASGRAGPPETQYF. The bases read TGTGCCAGCGGAAGGGCAGGCCCGCCAGAGACCCAGTACTTC.